The 28 T cell receptor beta chains reported below all come from one sample, sequenced in a study of T cell responses to AZD1222 COVID-19 vaccine. Data came from immunoSEQ multiplex PCR; TCRdb stores just in-frame clones and leaves some out. The top ten clones hold more than 1.5% of a sample with around 100,000 clones, about 85% of them seen once. The material was peripheral blood, obtained on day 0 of AZD1222 vaccination. The receptors were sampled from an adult in good health.

This rearrangement joins TRBV2 to TRBJ1-4, with unresolved D. V lost 5 bases and J 0 bases, leaving 7 bases between the germline ends. The CDR3 extends over 14 amino acids. Germline CDR1 SNHLY, CDR2 FYNNEI. The CDR3 nucleotides are TGTGCCAGCAGTTACAGTTCAACTAATGAAAAACTGTTTTTT. As protein: CASSYSSTNEKLFF.

The V call is TRBV7-6, the J call TRBJ1-1; no clear D gene. V lost 5 bases and J 5 bases, leaving 9 bases between the germline ends. Germline V gene data show CDR1 as SGHVS and CDR2 as FNYEAQ. This CDR3 region has 12 residues. The CDR3, as DNA: TGTGCCAGCAGCCCACTAGCGACTGAAGCTTTCTTT. Residues: CASSPLATEAFF.

The chain is built from TRBV30 and TRBJ1-5; D perhaps matches TRBD1 (5 bases). Per germline, CDR1 GTSNPN and CDR2 SVGIG (reference sequence). V was shortened by 5 bases and J by 0 bases, with 8 bases between the two germline ends. This CDR3 is built from 13 residues. CDR3 region: CAWGAGSNQPQHF. The DNA for the CDR3 is TGTGCCTGGGGGGCTGGTAGCAATCAGCCCCAGCATTTT.

The chain recombines TRBV2 with TRBJ2-7; D unresolved. Germline V gene sequence: CDR1 SNHLY, CDR2 FYNNEI. This CDR3 region has 13 residues. Trimming pared 1 base from V and 0 bases from J, leaving 4 bases between. The CDR3 DNA is TGTGCCAGCAGTGAAGAGGGCTCCTACGAGCAGTACTTC. It codes for CASSEEGSYEQYF.

The V gene is TRBV27, the J gene TRBJ2-7, with 9 bases fitting TRBD2. The V gene end was trimmed by 5 bases and the J gene end by 4 bases; junction bases not matched to a gene: 9. Germline CDR1 reads MNHEY; CDR2 reads SMNVEV (reference sequence). CDR3 size: 15 residues. The CDR3, as DNA: TGTGCCAGCAGTGTAGCGGGAGATGGGGATTACGAGCAGTACTTC. It is translated as CASSVAGDGDYEQYF.

The chain uses TRBV9 and TRBJ2-7; weak D call: TRBD2 (6 bases). Trimming removed 7 bases at V and 1 base at J, with 12 bases between. CDR3 length: 13 amino acids. Germline CDR1 is SGDLS and CDR2 is YYNGEE. The CDR3 loop is CASGAGTSYEQYF. DNA of the CDR3: TGTGCCAGCGGGGCAGGGACTTCCTACGAGCAGTACTTC. Variable domain in full (rest from reference TRBV9 and TRBJ2-7): DSGVTQTPKHLITATGQRVTLRCSPRSGDLSVYWYQQSLDQGLQFLIQYYNGEERAKGNILERFSAQQFPDLHSELNLSSLELGDSALYFCASGAGTSYEQYFGPGTRLTVT.

The chain carries TRBV7-6 and TRBJ2-1; 9 bases align to TRBD2. The CDR3 is 16 residues long. Trimming removed 1 base from V and 5 bases from J; junction bases left unmatched: 6. Germline CDR1 reads SGHVS; CDR2 reads FNYEAQ. CDR3 DNA: TGTGCCAGCAGCTTAGGATCACTAGCGGGTAACAATGAGCAGTTCTTC. Its translation: CASSLGSLAGNNEQFF.

V and J are TRBV6-6 and TRBJ1-6; unclear D gene. The CDR3 consists of 14 residues. With 7 bases removed from V and 7 bases from J, the gap between germline ends came to 14 bases. In germline, CDR1 is MNHNY, CDR2 SVGAGI (reference sequence). CDR3 amino acids: CASTWTMGNSPLHF. The DNA for the CDR3 is TGTGCCAGCACTTGGACGATGGGGAATTCACCCCTCCACTTT.

The chain carries TRBV9 and TRBJ1-1; no definite D call. CDR3 size: 13 residues. Germline assignment: CDR1 SGDLS and CDR2 YYNGEE. Trimming took off 5 bases at V and 0 bases at J, with 8 bases between the two ends. CDR3: CASSAQMNTEAFF. The DNA of the CDR3 is TGTGCCAGCAGTGCACAGATGAACACTGAAGCTTTCTTT.

V gene TRBV4-3 combines with J gene TRBJ2-7; 10 bases map to TRBD2. CDR1 and CDR2 (germline): LGHNA, YSLEER. The V segment lost 0 bases and the J segment 4 bases; nucleotides outside the gene matches: 6. The length of the CDR3 is 16 residues. CDR3 coding DNA: TGCGCCAGCAGCCAAGATCGGCTAGCGGGGGTTTACGAGCAGTACTTC. This codes for CASSQDRLAGVYEQYF.

V gene TRBV28 combines with J gene TRBJ1-1; tentatively, D is TRBD1 (5 bases). CDR3 length: 14 residues. V lost 10 bases to trimming and J lost 1 base, with 16 bases between them. Germline V gene data show CDR1 as MDHEN and CDR2 as SYDVKM. The CDR3 protein is CANSGRGPNTEAFF. The CDR3 DNA sequence: TGTGCCAACTCTGGGAGGGGACCGAACACTGAAGCTTTCTTT.

The chain joins TRBV4-3 to TRBJ2-1; possible D gene TRBD2, 5 bases. Trimming removed 5 bases from V and 0 bases from J, with 17 bases in between. This CDR3 spans 17 amino acids. The germline gives CDR1 LGHNA, CDR2 YSLEER. The CDR3 is CASSIRSELTSYNEQFF. The CDR3 bases are TGCGCCAGCAGCATACGTAGCGAGTTAACCTCCTACAATGAGCAGTTCTTC.

The chain recombines TRBV28 with TRBJ1-6; D possibly corresponds to TRBD1 (6 bases). In germline, CDR1 is MDHEN, CDR2 SYDVKM. CDR3 size: 15 residues. V lost 5 bases and J 6 bases, leaving 14 bases between the germline ends. Written as DNA, the CDR3 is TGTGCCAGCAGTCCCACGGGACACACTAATTCACCCCTCCACTTT. This codes for CASSPTGHTNSPLHF.

CDR3 nucleotide sequence: TGTGCCAGCAGCCGGGACAGGGGTTCAGGTGAAGCTTTCTTT. Translated: CASSRDRGSGEAFF. V usage is TRBV5-4 and J usage is TRBJ1-1; 10 bases align to TRBD1. With 4 bases clipped from V and 7 bases from J, the junction kept 7 bases outside the gene matches. CDR1 SGHNT and CDR2 YYREEE come from the germline V gene (reference sequence). The CDR3 has 14 residues.

In regard to this clone: Sequence at one end of the junction differs from germline and may be a read error. This rearrangement joins TRBV19 to TRBJ1-1, with D perhaps TRBD1 (6 bases). Germline CDR1 LNHDA, CDR2 SQIVND (reference sequence). The CDR3 is 14 residues long. CDR3 bases: TGCGGTTCCCACCAGGGGTCTTTGTACACTGAAGCTTTCTTT. Protein sequence: CGSHQGSLYTEAFF.

This rearrangement joins TRBV23-1 to TRBJ2-7; 10 bases agree with TRBD1. TRBV23-1 is placed among ORFs of uncertain function. With V trimmed by 6 bases and J by 4 bases, 6 bases remained unmatched. This CDR3 spans 14 amino acids. The CDR3 region has the DNA TGCGCCAGCAGGGGAGGACAGGGGGTTTACGAGCAGTACTTC. Its translation: CASRGGQGVYEQYF.

The rearrangement links TRBV11-2 to TRBJ2-1; TRBD2 is a possible D gene (5 bases). V was cut by 5 bases and J by 15 bases, with 17 bases left in between. Germline V gives CDR1 SGHAT, CDR2 FQNNGV. There are 12 residues in the CDR3. CDR3 residues: CASSPGGLWWFF. As DNA, the CDR3 is TGTGCCAGCAGCCCCGGCGGGCTCTGGTGGTTCTTC.

The chain joins TRBV29-1 to TRBJ2-1; 7 nucleotides agree with TRBD2. The V and J ends lost 4 bases and 7 bases, in that order; junction bases with no gene match: 4. In germline, CDR1 is SQVTM, CDR2 ANQGSEA. The CDR3 sequence is 12 residues long. CDR3 residues: CSVGGLPNEQFF. CDR3 sequence (DNA): TGCAGCGTTGGGGGACTACCTAATGAGCAGTTCTTC.

The chain joins TRBV24-1 to TRBJ1-5; the D gene is possibly TRBD1 (5 bases). The CDR3 loop spans 14 amino acids. Trimming removed 4 bases from V and 8 bases from J, with 14 bases in between. CDR1 is KGHDR, CDR2 SFDVKD, per germline. The chain's CDR3 is CATSEHGPGEPQHF. The CDR3 DNA reads TGTGCCACCAGTGAACATGGGCCGGGGGAGCCCCAGCATTTT.

This chain connects TRBV29-1 to TRBJ2-1; D remains ambiguous. Trimming cost V 1 base and J 0 bases, with 13 bases left between them. This CDR3 comprises 16 residues. CDR1 and CDR2 from the germline V gene are SQVTM and ANQGSEA. This chain's CDR3 is CSVEVSSRSSYNEQFF. In DNA, the CDR3 is TGCAGCGTTGAAGTCAGCAGTCGGAGCTCCTACAATGAGCAGTTCTTC.

The chain recombines TRBV2 with TRBJ1-1; D possibly corresponds to TRBD1 (5 bases). Germline CDR1 and CDR2: SNHLY and FYNNEI. Trimming removed 7 bases at V and 0 bases at J, with 12 bases between. This CDR3 is 14 amino acids long. In DNA, the CDR3 is TGTGCCAGCACTCCGGACACTATGAACACTGAAGCTTTCTTT. Its protein product is CASTPDTMNTEAFF.

The rearrangement links TRBV7-9 to TRBJ2-2, with D hard to call. The ends were cut back, 7 bases at V and 4 bases at J, with 13 bases in the middle. The CDR3 contains 14 residues. Germline V CDR1 and CDR2: SEHNR, FQNEAQ (reference sequence). The CDR3 DNA reads TGTGCCAGCATTAGAGGCTTGGGCACCGGGGAGCTGTTTTTT. It is translated as CASIRGLGTGELFF.

CDR3: CASSLNGRRQETQYF. CDR3 nucleotides: TGTGCCAGCAGCTTAAACGGCCGGCGGCAAGAGACCCAGTACTTC. The J gene is TRBJ2-5, the V gene TRBV7-9; D unresolved. The V gene's germline CDR1 is SEHNR and CDR2 FQNEAQ (reference sequence). The CDR3 consists of 15 residues. V shed 2 bases and J shed 2 bases, with 12 bases lying between them.

This chain joins TRBV7-9 and TRBJ2-4; TRBD1 is a possible D gene (5 bases). V was trimmed by 1 base and J by 1 base, leaving 14 bases between them. The length of the CDR3 is 17 residues. CDR1 is SEHNR, CDR2 FQNEAQ, per germline (reference sequence). CDR3 in DNA: TGTGCCAGCAGCTTAGGGGGTAAGGGGATGGCCAAAAACATTCAGTACTTC. This gives the protein CASSLGGKGMAKNIQYF.

The genes are TRBV5-6 and TRBJ2-7, with 13 nucleotides matching TRBD2. Germline CDR1 is SGHDT and CDR2 is YYEEEE. The V and J ends lost 5 bases and 4 bases, in that order; junction bases with no gene match: 9. This CDR3 is built from 16 residues. CDR3 DNA: TGTGCCAGCAGTGTTGGAGGGACTAGCGGGATATACGAGCAGTACTTC. Its protein is CASSVGGTSGIYEQYF.

The chain links TRBV28 to TRBJ2-5, with D possibly matching TRBD1 (6 bases). The CDR3 totals 15 residues. V lost 4 bases and J 4 bases, leaving 16 bases between the germline ends. Germline CDR1 MDHEN, CDR2 SYDVKM. CDR3 sequence: CASSSEQGSRETQYF. DNA for the CDR3: TGTGCCAGCAGTTCGGAACAGGGAAGCAGAGAGACCCAGTACTTC. The full variable domain, completed using reference TRBV28 and TRBJ2-5, is DVKVTQSSRYLVKRTGEKVFLECVQDMDHENMFWYRQDPGLGLRLIYFSYDVKMKEKGDIPEGYSVSREKKERFSLILESASTNQTSMYLCASSSEQGSRETQYFGPGTRLLVL.

The chain's CDR3 is CASSSYLEGTEAFF. For the CDR3, the DNA is TGTGCCAGCAGCTCCTATCTCGAGGGCACTGAAGCTTTCTTT. The V call is TRBV5-6, the J call TRBJ1-1; D unresolved. CDR1 SGHDT and CDR2 YYEEEE come from the germline V gene. The CDR3 runs to 14 residues. Trimming removed 3 bases from V and 4 bases from J, with 13 bases in between.

V is TRBV30 and J is TRBJ1-6; 8 nucleotides align to TRBD1. The CDR3 extends over 13 amino acids. Losses at the gene ends were 5 bases for V and 7 bases for J; bases not matched to a gene: 4. The V gene's germline CDR1 is GTSNPN and CDR2 SVGIG (reference sequence). This CDR3 is CAWDRGGNSPLHF. For the CDR3, the DNA is TGTGCCTGGGACAGGGGTGGGAATTCACCCCTCCACTTT.